This T cell receptor (beta chain) stems from a study of Graves' ophthalmopathy and Graves' hyperthyroidism. Disease in donors with ophthalmopathy had moderate-to-severe activity, CAS ≥3, NOSPECS ≥4 and under 3 months' duration. This clonotype was observed at least ten times. The sequenced template was RNA, covering the TCR beta CDR3 region. Following a first-round RT-PCR that used HTBI primers, a second-round multiplex PCR was carried out. TCRdb analysed the multiplex PCR reads with MiXCR anew, one entry per CDR3 protein. Here the sample spans about 150,000 distinct CDR3 sequences, around two fifths being singletons. The CDR3 is 16 amino acids. The V segment lost 0 bases and the J segment 5 bases; nucleotides outside the gene matches: 5. Germline CDR1 is MGHRA and CDR2 is YSYEKL.

The chain combines TRBV4-1 with TRBJ1-5, with 9 bases lining up with TRBD1. This TCR derives from a middle-aged woman with Graves' ophthalmopathy. What was sequenced was peripheral blood. The DNA of the CDR3 is TGCGCCAGCAGCCAAGATCTACAGGGGGCCTATCAGCCCCAGCATTTT. Protein: CASSQDLQGAYQPQHF.